This TCR beta chain came from a study of T-cell reconstitution after alpha-beta-depleted transplantation in children. This sample's TCRbeta library carried unique molecular identifier barcodes. One entry per CDR3 protein, called by TCRdb with MiXCR from the PCR reads. The sample yields 45,000 to 55,000 distinct CDR3 sequences, about 9% seen once. In its sample, this clonotype was seen many times. Germline values: CDR1 SGDLS, CDR2 YYNGEE. This CDR3 is built from 15 residues. Trimming took 0 bases from V and 6 from J, leaving 12 bases between them. The clonotype originates from a male patient aged 2-9 years who had a stem cell transplant for chronic granulomatous disease, so the T cells may come from the graft donor. The sample here was PBMCs, mostly from graft donor cells, taken 60 days after TCRalphabeta/CD19-depleted stem cell transplant. The gene calls are TRBV9 and TRBJ2-2; D might be TRBD1 or TRBD2, each matching 5 bases. The CDR3: CASSVAVRGAGELFF. Written as DNA, the CDR3 is TGTGCCAGCAGCGTAGCAGTGAGGGGAGCCGGGGAGCTGTTTTTT.